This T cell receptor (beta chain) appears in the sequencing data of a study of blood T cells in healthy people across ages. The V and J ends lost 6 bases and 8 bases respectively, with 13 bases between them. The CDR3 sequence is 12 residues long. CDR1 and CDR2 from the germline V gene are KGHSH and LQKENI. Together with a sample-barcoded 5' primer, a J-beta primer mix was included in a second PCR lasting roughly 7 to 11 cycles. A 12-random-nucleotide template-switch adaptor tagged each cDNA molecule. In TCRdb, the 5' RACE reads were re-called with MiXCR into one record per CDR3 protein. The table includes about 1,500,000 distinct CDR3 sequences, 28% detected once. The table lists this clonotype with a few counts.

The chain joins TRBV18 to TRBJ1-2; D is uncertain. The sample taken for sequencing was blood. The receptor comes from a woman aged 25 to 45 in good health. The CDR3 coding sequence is TGTGCCAGCTCCTCGAACGCGGAAGGCTACACCTTC. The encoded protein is CASSSNAEGYTF.